One and the same sample provided the 32 T cell receptor beta chains below, sequenced in a study of radiation and T cells in renal cell carcinoma. Regarding treatment: treatment-naive control, cytoreductive nephrectomy. Here immunoSEQ multiplex PCR was the method, and the copy in TCRdb shows in-frame clones only, minus some. The data hold roughly 10,000 clones, with around 60% observed a single time. The source was tumor tissue, collected from a patient whose treatment was nephrectomy without radiotherapy. These receptors all stem from a man aged 35 to 55 with renal cell carcinoma.

This chain joins TRBV28 and TRBJ2-7; possibly TRBD1 for D (6 bases). CDR1 is MDHEN and CDR2 is SYDVKM in the germline V gene. CDR3 length: 14 residues. Trimming pared 3 bases from V and 5 bases from J, leaving 14 bases between. This chain's CDR3 is CASSFIRGDHEQYF. The CDR3 nucleotides are TGTGCCAGCAGTTTTATCAGGGGAGACCACGAGCAGTACTTC.

Relative to its sample, this clone is medium-sized (0.01 to 0.1%). This chain joins TRBV30 and TRBJ1-1, with D hard to call. Trimming removed 4 bases at V and 5 bases at J, with 14 bases between. CDR1 is GTSNPN, CDR2 SVGIG, per germline (reference sequence). The CDR3 spans 13 residues. CDR3 DNA sequence: TGTGCCTGGACCAAATCTTCGGGGACTGAAGCTTTCTTT. Translation gives CAWTKSSGTEAFF.

The chain couples TRBV28 to TRBJ1-5; perhaps TRBD1 as D (5 bases). CDR1 and CDR2 from the germline V gene are MDHEN and SYDVKM. Trimming pared 6 bases from V and 2 bases from J, leaving 14 bases between. This CDR3 region has 15 residues. The CDR3 loop reads CASSTGWWGNQPQHF. CDR3 bases: TGTGCCAGCAGCACAGGATGGTGGGGCAATCAGCCCCAGCATTTT.

This chain uses TRBV19 with TRBJ2-6; D gene unclear. V was trimmed by 7 bases and J by 0 bases, leaving 10 bases between them. There are 15 residues in the CDR3. Germline V lookup: CDR1 LNHDA, CDR2 SQIVND (reference sequence). This CDR3 reads CASNRALSGANVLTF. Here the CDR3 DNA reads TGTGCCAGTAACCGGGCTCTCTCTGGGGCCAACGTCCTGACTTTC.

This clone showed up just a few times. The chain couples TRBV27 to TRBJ2-1; TRBD1 aligns across 7 bases. V dropped 6 bases and J dropped 3; count of bases not matched to a gene: 8. The CDR3 is 15 residues long. CDR1 and CDR2 from the germline V gene are MNHEY and SMNVEV (reference sequence). Here the CDR3 DNA reads TGTGCCAGCAGCCCAACAGGGGCGTACTACAATGAGCAGTTCTTC. This encodes CASSPTGAYYNEQFF.

The chain is built from TRBV5-4 and TRBJ2-7; no definite D call. This CDR3 is 13 amino acids long. Per germline, CDR1 SGHNT and CDR2 YYREEE (reference sequence). The germline V and J ends were trimmed by 0 bases and 5 bases, with 9 bases remaining between them. CDR3: CASSLVVMNEQYF. CDR3 nucleotides: TGTGCCAGCAGCTTGGTCGTGATGAACGAGCAGTACTTC. Complete variable domain (other parts from reference TRBV5-4 and TRBJ2-7): ETGVTQSPTHLIKTRGQQVTLRCSSQSGHNTVSWYQQALGQGPQFIFQYYREEENGRGNFPPRFSGLQFPNYSSELNVNALELDDSALYLCASSLVVMNEQYFGPGTRLTVT.

The J gene is TRBJ2-7, the V gene TRBV9; D is perhaps TRBD1 (5 bases). The germline gives CDR1 SGDLS, CDR2 YYNGEE. The ends were cut back, 3 bases at V and 6 bases at J, with 10 bases in the middle. CDR3 size: 12 residues. The CDR3 protein is CASSDRSSEQYF. The CDR3 DNA reads TGTGCCAGCAGCGACAGGTCGAGCGAGCAGTACTTC.

This rearrangement joins TRBV6-5 to TRBJ2-1, with D possibly TRBD2 on 6 matching bases. V was shortened by 10 bases and J by 4 bases, with 14 bases between the two germline ends. Germline V CDR1 and CDR2: MNHEY, SVGAGI. The CDR3 is 13 amino acids. DNA of the CDR3: TGTGCCATCACCGCGACTAGTTACAATGAGCAGTTCTTC. Protein product: CAITATSYNEQFF.

The chain uses TRBV9 and TRBJ2-7; D unresolved. Germline CDR1 and CDR2: SGDLS and YYNGEE. Trimming took 0 bases from V and 1 from J, leaving 8 bases between them. The CDR3 contains 14 residues. This CDR3 reads CASSVEGRSYEQYF. The CDR3 nucleotides read TGTGCCAGCAGCGTAGAGGGCAGATCCTACGAGCAGTACTTC.

The rearrangement links TRBV19 to TRBJ1-1; D is perhaps TRBD1 (5 bases). This CDR3 region has 14 residues. Germline V gives CDR1 LNHDA, CDR2 SQIVND (reference sequence). Deletions cut 4 bases from V and 1 base from J, with 10 bases between. DNA of the CDR3: TGTGCCAGTAGTAGACAGCATAGGAACACTGAAGCTTTCTTT. This codes for CASSRQHRNTEAFF.

This sequence joins TRBV9 and TRBJ2-3; D unresolved. The CDR3 covers 15 residues. Germline loops: CDR1 SGDLS, CDR2 YYNGEE. The V end was cut by 1 base, the J end by 1 base, with 10 bases between. In nucleotides, the CDR3 is TGTGCCAGCAGCGTAAGTAGCCGGGGCACAGATACGCAGTATTTT. Encoded protein: CASSVSSRGTDTQYF.

J is TRBJ2-7 and V is TRBV4-1; no clear D. V was pared by 1 base and J by 4 bases, with 14 bases between. This CDR3 comprises 15 residues. The germline gives CDR1 MGHRA, CDR2 YSYEKL. In DNA form, the CDR3 reads TGCGCCAGCAGCCAAGTGATGAGTAGTGGTTACGAGCAGTACTTC. Residues: CASSQVMSSGYEQYF.

This chain joins TRBV19 and TRBJ2-7, with D perhaps TRBD1 (6 bases). The V and J ends lost 3 bases and 3 bases respectively, with 15 bases between them. The CDR3 extends over 15 amino acids. CDR1 is LNHDA, CDR2 SQIVND, per germline (reference sequence). CDR3 residues: CASSISGTKLYEQYF. In nucleotides, the CDR3 is TGTGCCAGTAGTATCTCCGGGACAAAACTCTACGAGCAGTACTTC. The complete variable domain, with remaining parts taken from reference TRBV19 and TRBJ2-7, reads DGGITQSPKYLFRKEGQNVTLSCEQNLNHDAMYWYRQDPGQGLRLIYYSQIVNDFQKGDIAEGYSVSREKKESFPLTVTSAQKNPTAFYLCASSISGTKLYEQYFGPGTRLTVT.

This sequence joins TRBV7-2 and TRBJ1-2; 7 bases agree with TRBD1. Looked up from germline, CDR1 is SGHTA and CDR2 is FQGNSA. V shed 4 bases and J 6 bases; nucleotides not matched to a gene: 14. The CDR3 runs 16 residues. CDR3 loop: CASSSVGVGGGDGYTF. For the CDR3, the DNA is TGTGCCAGCAGCTCGGTCGGTGTAGGAGGGGGCGATGGCTACACCTTC.

This chain links TRBV4-3 with TRBJ2-3, with 8 bases matching TRBD2. This CDR3 region has 18 residues. The germline CDR1 and CDR2 sequences are LGHNA and YSLEER. Trimming removed 0 bases from V and 1 base from J; junction bases left unmatched: 9. CDR3 residues: CASSQEPILADRTDTQYF. CDR3 coding DNA: TGCGCCAGCAGCCAAGAGCCGATACTAGCGGACCGCACAGATACGCAGTATTTT.

This clone was seen only a few times. This sequence joins TRBV10-3 and TRBJ1-1; 10 nucleotides agree with TRBD1. V lost 2 bases to trimming and J lost 6 bases; unmatched junction nucleotides: 3. The CDR3 has 14 amino acids. Germline CDR1 reads ENHRY; CDR2 reads SYGVKD. CDR3 coding DNA: TGTGCCATCAGTGAGGGGGACAGGGGCGCTGAAGCTTTCTTT. Residues: CAISEGDRGAEAFF.

This clone was counted once. As DNA, the CDR3 is TGTGCCAGCAGCTTAAGAGGTTCCCTACTAGCGGGAGTACGGACCGGGGAGCTGTTTTTT. This translates into CASSLRGSLLAGVRTGELFF. The chain carries TRBV9 and TRBJ2-2; the match to TRBD2 covers 11 bases. CDR3 length: 20 amino acids. Germline CDR1 reads SGDLS; CDR2 reads YYNGEE. Trimming removed 4 bases from V and 5 bases from J; junction bases left unmatched: 19. The full variable domain, with the rest looked up from reference TRBV9 and TRBJ2-2, is DSGVTQTPKHLITATGQRVTLRCSPRSGDLSVYWYQQSLDQGLQFLIQYYNGEERAKGNILERFSAQQFPDLHSELNLSSLELGDSALYFCASSLRGSLLAGVRTGELFFGEGSRLTVL.

This clone was seen only a few times. The chain employs TRBV5-1 and TRBJ1-3, with 8 nucleotides matching TRBD1. The V segment lost 4 bases and the J segment 0 bases; nucleotides outside the gene matches: 9. CDR3 length: 17 residues. Germline CDR1 reads SGHRS; CDR2 reads YFSETQ. The CDR3 region is CASSPQAGGGSGNTIYF. The CDR3 DNA reads TGCGCCAGCAGCCCCCAGGCAGGGGGCGGCTCTGGAAACACCATATATTTT.

This sequence joins TRBV9 and TRBJ2-5; 7 bases line up with TRBD1. The DNA end is a closer match to TRBJ2-7, so the J assignment may be wrong. CDR3 length: 13 residues. Germline V gene sequence: CDR1 SGDLS, CDR2 YYNGEE. CDR3 coding DNA: TGTGCCAGCAGCGTTTTTACAGGGGACGAGCAGTACTTC. It encodes CASSVFTGDEQYF.

This clone was observed a handful of times. This same CDR3 is encoded by further DNA sequences in the sample. The chain has TRBV7-9 and TRBJ1-5; D is unresolved. Trimming took off 1 base at V and 4 bases at J, with 2 bases between the two ends. The CDR3 is made up of 12 amino acids. Germline V gene sequence: CDR1 SEHNR, CDR2 FQNEAQ (reference sequence). The CDR3 here is CASSLENQPQHF. The CDR3 bases are TGTGCCAGCAGCTTAGAAAATCAGCCCCAGCATTTT.

V usage is TRBV29-1 and J usage is TRBJ2-3; 10 bases align to TRBD2. Trimming at V came to 4 bases and at J to 3 bases, leaving 13 bases not matched to a gene. CDR1 is SQVTM, CDR2 ANQGSEA, per germline. The CDR3 has 17 residues. The CDR3 DNA reads TGCAGCGTTGTCCAGCAGCGGGAGGGCCTAGGGACAGATACGCAGTATTTT. This encodes CSVVQQREGLGTDTQYF.

This chain uses TRBV9 with TRBJ2-3; D is possibly TRBD1 or TRBD2 (6 bases each). The germline CDR1 and CDR2 sequences are SGDLS and YYNGEE. This CDR3 has 15 amino acids. V lost 3 bases, J lost 1 base, and 12 bases lay in between. CDR3 loop: CASSGRGVRTDTQYF. In DNA form, the CDR3 reads TGTGCCAGCAGCGGGAGGGGGGTACGCACAGATACGCAGTATTTT.

This clone was detected a few times. This sample includes further DNA sequences coding for the same CDR3. The chain employs TRBV28 and TRBJ1-5, with a possible D match to TRBD1 (6 bases). Trimming pared 3 bases from V and 7 bases from J, leaving 16 bases between. This CDR3 is 15 amino acids long. CDR1 and CDR2 from the germline V gene are MDHEN and SYDVKM. The CDR3 DNA is TGTGCCAGCAGTTTTGGGCAGGGGTTTCGGCAGCCCCAGCATTTT. Its translation is CASSFGQGFRQPQHF.

The chain employs TRBV18 and TRBJ1-1; D remains ambiguous. In germline, CDR1 is KGHSH, CDR2 LQKENI. The length of the CDR3 is 16 residues. Trimming pared 3 bases from V and 4 bases from J, leaving 18 bases between. CDR3 residues: CASSPLDSGFGTEAFF. The CDR3 DNA is TGTGCCAGCTCACCTCTCGACTCGGGCTTTGGCACTGAAGCTTTCTTT.

The chain carries TRBV27 and TRBJ2-7; 7 positions match TRBD2. V shed 0 bases and J 6 bases; nucleotides not matched to a gene: 8. The CDR3 is 15 residues long. Germline assignment: CDR1 MNHEY and CDR2 SMNVEV (reference sequence). The CDR3 here is CASSLSLADIAEQYF. The CDR3, as DNA: TGTGCCAGCAGTTTATCGCTAGCGGACATCGCCGAGCAGTACTTC.

This clone is judged medium-sized. V gene TRBV28 combines with J gene TRBJ1-1; the match to TRBD1 covers 9 bases. V trimming: 9 bases; J trimming: 3 bases; junction bases outside the gene matches: 17. CDR1 is MDHEN and CDR2 is SYDVKM in the germline V gene. The CDR3 contains 17 residues. The CDR3 coding sequence is TGTGCCAGTCCCCCGACCTTGACAGGGGGAGCGGACACTGAAGCTTTCTTT. Encoded protein: CASPPTLTGGADTEAFF.

The table lists this clone with a count of one. DNA of the CDR3: TGCGCCAGCAGTGGGGCTAGTACCGTCACAGATACGCAGTATTTT. This encodes CASSGASTVTDTQYF. The chain carries TRBV10-2 and TRBJ2-3; D gene uncertain. CDR3 size: 15 residues. The V and J ends lost 4 bases and 2 bases respectively, with 13 bases between them. Germline V gene lookup returns CDR1 WSHSY and CDR2 SAAADI.

The J gene is TRBJ1-5, the V gene TRBV6-1, with 12 nucleotides matching TRBD1. The CDR3 loop spans 16 amino acids. V lost 4 bases, J lost 7 bases, and 8 bases stayed unmatched. Germline V gene sequence: CDR1 MNHNS, CDR2 SASEGT. For the CDR3, the DNA is TGTGCCAGCAGTGCCCTCTCCGGGACAGGGGGCCAGCCCCAGCATTTT. Translation gives CASSALSGTGGQPQHF.

As DNA, the CDR3 is TGTGCCAGCAGTGAGGCGGGTAGCTCCTACAATGAGCAGTTCTTC. As protein: CASSEAGSSYNEQFF. The rearrangement uses TRBV6-4 and TRBJ2-1, with D tentatively TRBD2 (5 bases). CDR1 and CDR2 from the germline V gene are MRHNA and SNTAGT. Trimming stripped 3 bases from V and 0 bases from J, with 9 bases between. This CDR3 is built from 15 residues.

The chain recombines TRBV7-8 with TRBJ2-2; 9 nucleotides agree with TRBD2. From germline, CDR1 is SGHVS and CDR2 FQNEAQ. Unmatched junction bases numbered 1, after V lost 0 bases and J lost 2 bases. This CDR3 is built from 16 residues. CDR3 nucleotide sequence: TGTGCCAGCAGCTTAGCTAGCGGGAGTAACACCGGGGAGCTGTTTTTT. Its protein product is CASSLASGSNTGELFF.

This clone has a handful of counts. The chain joins TRBV19 to TRBJ1-5; the match to TRBD1 covers 7 bases. Germline V lookup: CDR1 LNHDA, CDR2 SQIVND (reference sequence). V lost 7 bases and J lost 0; bases outside the gene matches: 3. This CDR3 spans 14 amino acids. CDR3: CASNTGDSNQPQHF. The CDR3 DNA follows: TGTGCCAGTAATACAGGGGATAGCAATCAGCCCCAGCATTTT. Full variable domain (rest looked up from reference TRBV19 and TRBJ1-5): DGGITQSPKYLFRKEGQNVTLSCEQNLNHDAMYWYRQDPGQGLRLIYYSQIVNDFQKGDIAEGYSVSREKKESFPLTVTSAQKNPTAFYLCASNTGDSNQPQHFGDGTRLSIL.

The chain has TRBV19 and TRBJ1-5, with 8 bases fitting TRBD1. The germline gives CDR1 LNHDA, CDR2 SQIVND (reference sequence). This CDR3 has 14 amino acids. Trimming cost V 3 bases and J 8 bases; bases outside gene matches: 6. This CDR3 is CASSIFTGGEPQHF. As DNA, the CDR3 is TGTGCCAGTAGTATCTTTACAGGGGGAGAGCCCCAGCATTTT.